One and the same sample provided the 12 T cell receptor beta chains below, sequenced in a study of T-cell memory formation after mild COVID-19. TCRdb reprocessed the 5' RACE reads via MiXCR and lists one record per CDR3 protein. Of hundreds of thousands of distinct CDR3 sequences in the sample, 20% to 25% are singletons; the top ten hold 21%. Sequencing input: PBMCs or a T cell subset sorted from them (not recorded which). The receptors shown here come from a man aged 18 to 30 who had mild COVID-19 (a few samples of this study predate the infection). Cell type and time point are not known.

The chain is built from TRBV5-1 and TRBJ2-3; D gene uncertain. CDR3 length: 16 amino acids. Between the trimmed V and J ends, which lost 1 base and 4 bases, there was a span of 16 bases. Germline CDR1 reads SGHRS; CDR2 reads YFSETQ. The CDR3 spells CASSLFHRNSADTQYF. The CDR3 coding sequence is TGCGCCAGCAGCTTGTTTCACAGAAATTCGGCAGATACGCAGTATTTT.

V gene TRBV4-1 combines with J gene TRBJ2-4; perhaps TRBD2 as D (6 bases). The CDR3 has 16 residues. Germline CDR1 and CDR2: MGHRA and YSYEKL. V was shortened by 0 bases and J by 9 bases, with 18 bases between the two germline ends. The CDR3, as DNA: TGCGCCAGCAGCCAAGATCTGAGCGGAATGGGGGGCATTCAGTACTTC. It specifies CASSQDLSGMGGIQYF.

This clonotype has more than one count but fewer than ten. The J gene is TRBJ2-5, the V gene TRBV20-1; 7 nucleotides line up with TRBD2. The J segment lost 3 bases and the V segment lost 3 bases, leaving 4 bases of the junction unmatched. This CDR3 is 13 amino acids long. The germline CDR1 and CDR2 sequences are DFQATT and SNEGSKA (reference sequence). CDR3 protein: CSASRLAEETQYF. Here the CDR3 DNA reads TGCAGTGCTAGTCGGCTAGCGGAAGAGACCCAGTACTTC.

The chain joins TRBV6-2 or TRBV6-3 to TRBJ1-4, with 10 bases matching TRBD1. V lost 7 bases, J lost 5 bases, and 16 bases stayed unmatched. The CDR3 has 18 residues. CDR1 and CDR2 from the germline V gene are MNHEY and SVGEGT. The CDR3, as DNA: TGTGCCAGCAAACCCCGGGACAGGGGTCTTGCGGGGAATGAAAAACTGTTTTTT. Translation gives CASKPRDRGLAGNEKLFF.

The chain recombines TRBV7-2 with TRBJ2-5; the D gene is possibly TRBD2 (6 bases). CDR1 is SGHTA and CDR2 is FQGNSA in the germline V gene. There are 13 residues in the CDR3. Trimming removed 2 bases at V and 4 bases at J, with 8 bases between. The CDR3 DNA sequence: TGTGCCAGCAGCTTACGGGACTCAGAGACCCAGTACTTC. Translation gives CASSLRDSETQYF.

This clonotype was counted ten times or more. The rearrangement joins TRBV7-3 to TRBJ2-5; 9 nucleotides line up with TRBD2. CDR3 size: 15 residues. V lost 6 bases to trimming and J lost 5 bases; unmatched junction nucleotides: 10. Germline lookup yields CDR1 SGHTA and CDR2 FQGTGA. The CDR3 reads CASSLAGGPIETQYF. The CDR3 nucleotides are TGTGCCAGCAGTTTGGCGGGGGGGCCTATTGAGACCCAGTACTTC. Complete variable domain (other parts from reference TRBV7-3 and TRBJ2-5): GAGVSQTPSNKVTEKGKYVELRCDPISGHTALYWYRQSLGQGPEFLIYFQGTGAADDSGLPNDRFFAVRPEGSVSTLKIQRTERGDSAVYLCASSLAGGPIETQYFGPGTRLLVL.

This clonotype showed up just a few times. This chain uses TRBV6-5 with TRBJ1-4; TRBD1 might be the D (6 bases). The CDR3 totals 13 residues. From germline, CDR1 is MNHEY and CDR2 SVGAGI. The V and J ends lost 6 bases and 1 base respectively, with 6 bases between them. CDR3 bases: TGTGCCAGCAGGGGACAAACTAATGAAAAACTGTTTTTT. As protein: CASRGQTNEKLFF.

The chain uses TRBV6-2 or TRBV6-3 and TRBJ2-7; perhaps TRBD1 as D (6 bases). The germline V gene encodes CDR1 MNHEY and CDR2 SVGEGT. The CDR3 has 11 residues. With 5 bases removed from V and 7 bases from J, the gap between germline ends came to 9 bases. Here the CDR3 reads CASSEQGEQYF. CDR3 DNA: TGTGCCAGCAGTGAACAGGGTGAGCAGTACTTC.

The rearrangement joins TRBV5-1 to TRBJ2-7; the D gene is possibly TRBD2 (5 bases). Trimming left V 4 bases short and J 4 bases short, with 15 bases between. Germline-derived CDR1 and CDR2 are SGHRS and YFSETQ. This CDR3 comprises 14 residues. The CDR3 coding sequence is TGCGCCAGCAGCAGCGGACTGAACGGTTACGAGCAGTACTTC. It is translated as CASSSGLNGYEQYF.

The CDR3 sequence is CASSQGWRELFF. CDR3 bases: TGTGCCAGCAGTCAGGGATGGAGGGAGCTGTTTTTT. The rearrangement links TRBV7-9 to TRBJ2-2; a possible D gene is TRBD1 (5 bases). The CDR3 runs 12 residues. Germline V lookup: CDR1 SEHNR, CDR2 FQNEAQ (reference sequence). The V and J ends lost 6 bases and 9 bases respectively, with 11 bases between them.

The chain recombines TRBV7-8 with TRBJ2-5; no definite D call. The V gene lost 5 bases and the J gene lost 2 bases, with 12 bases spanning the gap. The CDR3 has 14 amino acids. The germline gives CDR1 SGHVS, CDR2 FQNEAQ. CDR3 residues: CASSPPLRQETQYF. CDR3 coding DNA: TGTGCCAGCAGCCCCCCCCTTCGACAAGAGACCCAGTACTTC.

The V gene is TRBV4-1, the J gene TRBJ2-1; D uncertain. This CDR3 is 13 amino acids long. Germline V gene lookup returns CDR1 MGHRA and CDR2 YSYEKL. Trimming stripped 2 bases from V and 4 bases from J, with 6 bases between. The CDR3 DNA reads TGCGCCAGCAGCCAAACCGCTTACAATGAGCAGTTCTTC. Protein sequence: CASSQTAYNEQFF.